This is a list of T cell receptor beta chains from one sample in a study of cytomegalovirus exposure and HLA in healthy donors. Sequenced by immunoSEQ multiplex PCR; TCRdb stores in-frame clones only, minus some. The table shows 100,000 to 150,000 clones, with roughly 80% occurring only once. Sequencing was done on a sample of PBMCs. All receptors derive from a man aged 18 to 30 in good health and CMV-seropositive. The conserved cysteine and the conserved F or W are not part of the CDR3 here. The order of the fields is D gene, clone size, J gene, V gene, CDR3 protein. A D gene is named only where the DNA matches it firmly. For some rows the clone size is stated as once, few or many, or as a class when expanded; others skip it.

TRBD2,few,TRBJ2-3,TRBV6-1,ASSEAGGASADTQY
-,-,TRBJ1-5,TRBV10-3,AIRGGAGQPQH
-,-,TRBJ2-3,TRBV11-2,ASMNRVADTQY
-,-,TRBJ1-1,TRBV5-1,ASSHGYGSMNTEAF
-,-,TRBJ2-5,TRBV7-2,ASSLGGRETQY
-,once,TRBJ1-1,TRBV5-4,ASSLVQSGNTEAF
TRBD1,-,TRBJ1-2,TRBV5-1,ASSGDRQDGYT
TRBD2,-,TRBJ2-1,TRBV27,ASSLGSGGPGNEQF
TRBD1,-,TRBJ1-3,TRBV6-6,ASTADRISGNTIY
-,-,TRBJ2-1,TRBV6-5,ASRLYDSSYNEQF
TRBD2,few,TRBJ2-1,TRBV10-2,ATETSGISGEQF
-,-,TRBJ1-5,TRBV27,ASSPVGNQPQH
-,-,TRBJ1-2,TRBV7-9,ASSLSYGYT
-,-,TRBJ2-7,TRBV4-3,ASSQARAYYEQY
-,few,TRBJ1-5,TRBV5-1,ASSQRRGGGQPQH
TRBD1,-,TRBJ2-2,TRBV27,ASKTGGTGELF
-,-,TRBJ2-7,TRBV4-1,ASSLRDSYEQY
-,-,TRBJ2-3,TRBV2,ASRSTVDTQY
-,-,TRBJ2-2,TRBV14,ASSHGQFTGELF
-,-,TRBJ1-2,TRBV9,ASSQGGDYGYT
-,-,TRBJ2-7,TRBV19,ASSPNDRSYEQY
-,-,TRBJ1-4,TRBV4-2,ASSQDSGTEGNEKLF
-,-,TRBJ2-7,TRBV4-3,ASSQGFGTRYEQY
TRBD1,-,TRBJ2-6,TRBV29-1,SVVVRGTSGANVLT
TRBD1,-,TRBJ2-2,TRBV19,ASKWDRDTGELF
-,few,TRBJ1-4,TRBV4-1,ASSQDRRVSEKLF
TRBD1,-,TRBJ2-2,TRBV5-4,ASSIGQGATIGELF
-,-,TRBJ1-1,TRBV5-6,ASSYGQTNTEAF
TRBD1,-,TRBJ2-4,TRBV4-1,ASSQTGAALAKNIQY
-,-,TRBJ1-5,TRBV7-9,ASSDGDNQPQH
TRBD2,-,TRBJ2-1,TRBV2,ASRRGLAGYNEQF
-,-,TRBJ1-2,TRBV4-1,ASSQAQGTNYGYT
-,-,TRBJ2-5,TRBV19,ASSIRGSKETQY
TRBD2,-,TRBJ2-7,TRBV7-2,ASSTTTSGGSYEQY
-,once,TRBJ1-2,TRBV7-6,ASSLANGMGANYGYT
-,once,TRBJ1-4,TRBV6-1,ASSDGHGREKLF
-,-,TRBJ1-2,TRBV30,AWTGGLGLGGYT
-,-,TRBJ2-3,TRBV5-4,ASRGSTDTQY
TRBD2,-,TRBJ2-3,TRBV10-3,AISDTSGGPGDTQY
-,-,TRBJ1-2,TRBV7-9,SSSLDGRGANYGYT
TRBD1,-,TRBJ2-7,TRBV27,ASSRTTGGLYEQY
TRBD2,-,TRBJ2-7,TRBV7-2,ASTIRGGDREQY
-,-,TRBJ2-2,TRBV9,ASSVDGSFTGELF
-,once,TRBJ2-7,TRBV19,ASSIVWNRGEQY
-,-,TRBJ2-3,TRBV9,ASSLRTPSQGRMIGGTDTQY
-,-,TRBJ1-3,TRBV18,ASSPARDSGNTIY
TRBD1,-,TRBJ2-5,TRBV19,ASSTGQVRETQY
-,-,TRBJ1-6,TRBV4-3,ASSQGGGTRSPLH
TRBD1,-,TRBJ1-6,TRBV7-2,ASSLVPDRGVFLH